The sample holds a few counts of the clone carrying this TCR beta chain. The table came from immunoSEQ multiplex PCR; TCRdb's copy has only in-frame clones and leaves some out. Counted here are 84,000 or so clones, around three quarters occurring once; the ten biggest clones make up about half. This record comes from a study of blood T cell repertoires in COVID-19. Overall study: Acute-phase and convalescent COVID-19 samples originated in the United States, Italy and Spain. From T cells, B-cell-depleted T cells, or PBMCs came the material, which was cDNA or gDNA.

The CDR3 sequence is 15 residues long. From germline, CDR1 is LGHDT and CDR2 YNNKEL (reference sequence). After removal of 5 bases from V and 2 bases from J, the junction contained 4 bases not matched to a gene. This clonotype originated in a human donor in a cohort sampled during active COVID-19. The chain recombines TRBV3-1 (or the pseudogene TRBV3-2) with TRBJ1-5, with 9 bases that match TRBD1. Sequencing was performed on peripheral blood. CDR3 residues: CASSSTGGGNQPQHF. DNA for the CDR3: TGTGCCAGCAGCTCGACAGGGGGGGGCAATCAGCCCCAGCATTTT.